Shown below are 24 T cell receptor beta chains from a single sample sequenced in a study of technical replicates of blood from a handful of donors. Sequencing was performed with immunoSEQ multiplex PCR; in TCRdb, only in-frame clones are kept and a portion is missing. The sample holds 85,000 to 100,000 clones, under 97% seen once. The specimen sequenced was T cells isolated from PBMCs. Source of these receptors: a human donor in good health.

The chain is built from TRBV11-2 and TRBJ2-2; 8 positions agree with TRBD1. The CDR3 covers 16 residues. Trimming at V came to 4 bases and at J to 7 bases, leaving 11 bases not matched to a gene. Germline assignment: CDR1 SGHAT and CDR2 FQNNGV. The CDR3, as DNA: TGTGCCAGCAGCTCCCGACAGGGGTCAGCACGCGGGGAGCTGTTTTTT. Amino acid sequence: CASSSRQGSARGELFF.

CDR3 sequence (DNA): TGCGCCAGCAGCTTGGCTGCAGGTCAGCCCCAGCATTTT. Its protein product is CASSLAAGQPQHF. The chain carries TRBV5-1 and TRBJ1-5, with D unresolved. With 0 bases removed from V and 6 bases from J, the gap between germline ends came to 7 bases. This CDR3 contains 13 residues. Germline CDR1 is SGHRS and CDR2 is YFSETQ.

The V and J genes are TRBV4-1 and TRBJ2-2; D might be TRBD2 (5 bases). The CDR3 loop spans 17 amino acids. Trimming pared 1 base from V and 0 bases from J, leaving 12 bases between. Germline assignment: CDR1 MGHRA and CDR2 YSYEKL. CDR3 coding DNA: TGCGCCAGCAGCCAAGCCCCCACTAGAACGAACACCGGGGAGCTGTTTTTT. Its translation is CASSQAPTRTNTGELFF.

This chain joins TRBV13 and TRBJ2-4; no firm D call. This CDR3 is 15 amino acids long. Trimming took 5 bases from V and 9 from J, leaving 20 bases between them. Germline V gene lookup returns CDR1 PRHDT and CDR2 FYEKMQ (reference sequence). The CDR3 bases are TGTGCCAGCAGCCCCCCCCGGGTGCGAGTTAGCATTCAGTACTTC. Amino acids: CASSPPRVRVSIQYF. Combining the CDR3 with reference TRBV13 and TRBJ2-4 gives the whole variable domain AAGVIQSPRHLIKEKRETATLKCYPIPRHDTVYWYQQGPGQDPQFLISFYEKMQSDKGSIPDRFSAQQFSDYHSELNMSSLELGDSALYFCASSPPRVRVSIQYFGAGTRLSVL.

The rearrangement uses TRBV6-1 and TRBJ2-1; 10 bases agree with TRBD2. The J segment lost 4 bases and the V segment lost 6 bases, leaving 6 bases of the junction unmatched. The V gene's germline CDR1 is MNHNS and CDR2 SASEGT. The CDR3 is made up of 15 amino acids. The CDR3 sequence is CASRGRAGGYNEQFF. CDR3 nucleotides: TGTGCCAGCAGAGGGCGAGCGGGGGGGTACAATGAGCAGTTCTTC.

The V and J genes are TRBV19 and TRBJ1-1, with D possibly matching TRBD1 (5 bases). The germline V and J ends were trimmed by 10 bases and 0 bases, with 24 bases remaining between them. The CDR3 totals 17 residues. Looked up from germline, CDR1 is LNHDA and CDR2 is SQIVND (reference sequence). The CDR3: CATKSPKPRALNTEAFF. In nucleotides, the CDR3 is TGTGCCACCAAAAGTCCCAAGCCCAGGGCCTTGAACACTGAAGCTTTCTTT. The full variable domain, with the rest looked up from reference TRBV19 and TRBJ1-1, is DGGITQSPKYLFRKEGQNVTLSCEQNLNHDAMYWYRQDPGQGLRLIYYSQIVNDFQKGDIAEGYSVSREKKESFPLTVTSAQKNPTAFYLCATKSPKPRALNTEAFFGQGTRLTVV.

This clone occurred once. The V call is TRBV11-3, the J call TRBJ2-1; a weak D match, TRBD2 (5 bases). The CDR3 has 17 amino acids. The germline V gene encodes CDR1 SGHNT and CDR2 YENEEA. V was pared by 1 base and J by 2 bases, with 15 bases between. CDR3: CASSLVLGSLTYNEQFF. CDR3 DNA: TGTGCCAGCAGCTTAGTTTTGGGGAGCTTAACCTACAATGAGCAGTTCTTC.

The rearrangement uses TRBV6-4 and TRBJ2-2; D remains ambiguous. Trimming stripped 5 bases from V and 4 bases from J, with 8 bases between. The CDR3 runs 13 residues. Looked up from germline, CDR1 is MRHNA and CDR2 is SNTAGT. CDR3 region: CASSQASTGELFF. As DNA, the CDR3 is TGTGCCAGCAGTCAAGCTAGCACCGGGGAGCTGTTTTTT.

The gene calls are TRBV10-2 and TRBJ2-3; TRBD2 matches at 11 bases. CDR1 and CDR2 (germline): WSHSY, SAAADI. J gave up 6 bases and V 6 bases, and 8 bases lay outside the gene matches. The CDR3 has 15 amino acids. DNA for the CDR3: TGCGCCAGCAGCCTTTTAGCGGGGGGGGCGGATACGCAGTATTTT. It translates to CASSLLAGGADTQYF.

The V and J genes are TRBV14 and TRBJ2-7; tentative D call: TRBD1 (6 bases). Germline V lookup: CDR1 SGHDN, CDR2 FVKESK. The CDR3 is made up of 13 amino acids. V was pared by 7 bases and J by 3 bases, with 13 bases between. In DNA, the CDR3 is TGTGCCAGCAATCAGGGGCTGAGCTACGAGCAGTACTTC. Encoded protein: CASNQGLSYEQYF.

The chain couples TRBV7-2 to TRBJ2-3, with TRBD2 matching over 9 bases. The length of the CDR3 is 15 residues. V was pared by 2 bases and J by 6 bases, with 6 bases of the junction left unmatched. Germline V gene sequence: CDR1 SGHTA, CDR2 FQGNSA. The CDR3 region is CASSLQAGGRDTQYF. The CDR3 nucleotides are TGTGCCAGCAGCTTACAGGCGGGAGGGCGGGATACGCAGTATTTT.

The rearrangement links TRBV27 to TRBJ1-1, with D perhaps TRBD1 (5 bases). Germline CDR1 and CDR2: MNHEY and SMNVEV (reference sequence). Between the trimmed V and J ends, which lost 4 bases and 0 bases, there was a span of 12 bases. The CDR3 spans 15 residues. The CDR3 spells CASSWTTAMNTEAFF. The CDR3 bases are TGTGCCAGCAGTTGGACGACAGCTATGAACACTGAAGCTTTCTTT.

J is TRBJ1-1 and V is TRBV5-1; 8 bases fit TRBD1. Germline assignment: CDR1 SGHRS and CDR2 YFSETQ. Germline trimming cut 4 bases from V and 1 base from J; bases unmatched to any gene: 3. The CDR3 is made up of 14 amino acids. CDR3 loop: CASSIGTGNTEAFF. DNA of the CDR3: TGCGCCAGCAGCATTGGGACAGGGAACACTGAAGCTTTCTTT.

This chain connects TRBV6-4 to TRBJ2-1, with 7 bases that match TRBD1. The CDR3 sequence is 12 residues long. V trimming: 3 bases; J trimming: 14 bases; junction bases outside the gene matches: 7. CDR1 and CDR2 from the germline V gene are MRHNA and SNTAGT. CDR3 in DNA: TGTGCCAGCAGTGATTGGACAGGTCTAAAGTTCTTC. It is translated as CASSDWTGLKFF.

This sequence joins TRBV5-5 and TRBJ1-5, with a tentative D call TRBD1 (6 bases). Germline assignment: CDR1 SGHKS and CDR2 YYEKEE (reference sequence). The CDR3 has 15 amino acids. Trimming cost V 3 bases and J 4 bases, with 14 bases left between them. CDR3 sequence: CASSWGGRGNQPQHF. The CDR3 DNA is TGTGCCAGCAGCTGGGGGGGCCGGGGAAATCAGCCCCAGCATTTT.

The gene calls are TRBV5-1 and TRBJ1-2; weak D call: TRBD1 (5 bases). The CDR3 length is 14 residues. Germline V gene data show CDR1 as SGHRS and CDR2 as YFSETQ. Deletions cut 5 bases from V and 0 bases from J, with 11 bases between. CDR3 DNA sequence: TGCGCCAGCAGGAAACAGGAACCTAACTATGGCTACACCTTC. Translating it yields CASRKQEPNYGYTF.

V and J are TRBV5-8 and TRBJ2-2, with 9 bases lining up with TRBD1. Germline V gene lookup returns CDR1 SGHTS and CDR2 YDEGEE. The V segment lost 6 bases and the J segment 0 bases; nucleotides outside the gene matches: 3. This CDR3 contains 15 residues. CDR3 in DNA: TGTGCCAGCAAACGGGACAGGGCGAACACCGGGGAGCTGTTTTTT. It is translated as CASKRDRANTGELFF.

The J gene is TRBJ1-4, the V gene TRBV4-1; D perhaps matches TRBD1 (5 bases). CDR1 is MGHRA, CDR2 YSYEKL, per germline. The CDR3 has 15 residues. With 5 bases removed from V and 11 bases from J, the gap between germline ends came to 21 bases. The DNA of the CDR3 is TGCGCCAGCAGCGTCGGACCCGTACCTAAGGGGAAACTGTTTTTT. Translated: CASSVGPVPKGKLFF.

This clone was detected only once. This chain joins TRBV4-1 and TRBJ1-4; weak D call: TRBD1 (6 bases). The germline V and J ends were trimmed by 0 bases and 6 bases, with 14 bases remaining between them. The CDR3 runs 16 residues. The germline V gene has CDR1 MGHRA and CDR2 YSYEKL. The CDR3 DNA sequence: TGCGCCAGCAGCCAAGAGGGGGGGGGCCGGGATGAAAAACTGTTTTTT. The encoded protein is CASSQEGGGRDEKLFF.

This clone showed up just once. The chain carries TRBV7-9 and TRBJ2-1; D gene ambiguous. The CDR3 loop spans 11 amino acids. Germline-derived CDR1 and CDR2 are SEHNR and FQNEAQ (reference sequence). V lost 5 bases to trimming and J lost 7 bases, with 6 bases between them. The DNA for the CDR3 is TGTGCCAGCAGCGGTCGGAATGAGCAGTTCTTC. Translation gives CASSGRNEQFF.

This chain's CDR3 is CASSLEVGVFSTDTQYF. DNA for the CDR3: TGTGCCAGCAGCTTAGAAGTCGGTGTTTTTAGCACAGATACGCAGTATTTT. The rearrangement uses TRBV7-8 and TRBJ2-3, with D uncertain. The CDR3 has 17 amino acids. Trimming left V 1 base short and J 0 bases short, with 14 bases between. Germline lookup yields CDR1 SGHVS and CDR2 FQNEAQ.

This chain links TRBV4-2 with TRBJ2-1, with D maybe TRBD2 (6 bases). CDR3 length: 16 amino acids. Germline values: CDR1 LGHNA, CDR2 YNFKEQ. With 0 bases removed from V and 7 bases from J, the gap between germline ends came to 16 bases. CDR3 in amino acids: CASSQEGGGLVNEQFF. In DNA, the CDR3 is TGTGCCAGCAGCCAAGAAGGTGGGGGGTTGGTTAATGAGCAGTTCTTC.

V gene TRBV5-1 combines with J gene TRBJ2-1; 11 nucleotides align to TRBD2. The CDR3 extends over 15 amino acids. The V and J ends lost 4 bases and 2 bases, in that order; junction bases with no gene match: 2. The germline V gene has CDR1 SGHRS and CDR2 YFSETQ. This chain's CDR3 is CASSRGLAAYNEQFF. In DNA, the CDR3 is TGCGCCAGCAGCAGGGGACTAGCGGCCTACAATGAGCAGTTCTTC. Full variable domain (missing parts from reference TRBV5-1 and TRBJ2-1): KAGVTQTPRYLIKTRGQQVTLSCSPISGHRSVSWYQQTPGQGLQFLFEYFSETQRNKGNFPGRFSGRQFSNSRSEMNVSTLELGDSALYLCASSRGLAAYNEQFFGPGTRLTVL.

J is TRBJ2-7 and V is TRBV29-1; tentatively, D is TRBD2 (6 bases). CDR1 SQVTM and CDR2 ANQGSEA come from the germline V gene. Trimming took 4 bases from V and 3 from J, leaving 13 bases between them. The length of the CDR3 is 13 residues. CDR3 residues: CSVGGGSHYEQYF. In DNA form, the CDR3 reads TGCAGCGTTGGTGGAGGGAGTCACTACGAGCAGTACTTC.